The 29 T cell receptor beta chains listed next were all sequenced from one sample in a study of shared clonotypes between healthy human individuals. CD8 cells classed as naive were CD45RO-negative and positively selected for CCR7, excluding terminally differentiated effector memory CD45RA+ cells. Data came from immunoSEQ multiplex PCR; TCRdb stores just in-frame clones and leaves some out. The table shows hundreds of thousands of clones, with 95% occurring only once. Sequencing was performed on naive CD8+ T cells sorted from blood. These TCRs come from a woman aged 25 to 39 in good health.

J is TRBJ2-1 and V is TRBV27; D may be TRBD2 (5 bases). CDR3 size: 12 residues. The V end lost 2 bases, the J end lost 9 bases, and 8 bases lay between the germline ends. CDR1 is MNHEY and CDR2 is SMNVEV in the germline V gene (reference sequence). As DNA, the CDR3 is TGTGCCAGCAGTTTAGAGGGCTCTGAGCAGTTCTTC. It encodes CASSLEGSEQFF.

V usage is TRBV7-9 and J usage is TRBJ1-1; possibly TRBD1 for D (5 bases). Trimming pared 5 bases from V and 1 base from J, leaving 17 bases between. Germline-derived CDR1 and CDR2 are SEHNR and FQNEAQ (reference sequence). The CDR3 has 16 amino acids. CDR3 region: CASSPWDGNWNTEAFF. Here the CDR3 DNA reads TGTGCCAGCAGCCCTTGGGACGGAAATTGGAACACTGAAGCTTTCTTT.

This clone was detected once. The rearrangement joins TRBV11-2 to TRBJ1-3; D is possibly TRBD1 (5 bases). CDR1 and CDR2 from the germline V gene are SGHAT and FQNNGV. The CDR3 has 12 residues. V lost 7 bases to trimming and J lost 3 bases, with 7 bases between them. For the CDR3, the DNA is TGTGCCAGCATGAGGGGTGGAAACACCATATATTTT. Translated, it gives CASMRGGNTIYF.

The chain carries TRBV15 and TRBJ2-7; D unclear. Between the trimmed V and J ends, which lost 6 bases and 0 bases, there was a span of 15 bases. The CDR3 contains 15 residues. Germline lookup yields CDR1 LNHNV and CDR2 YYDKDF (reference sequence). The CDR3 nucleotides are TGTGCCACCAGTTTTGATGGCCACAGCTCCTACGAGCAGTACTTC. This sequence encodes CATSFDGHSSYEQYF.

V is TRBV6-5 and J is TRBJ2-7; D uncertain. The V and J ends lost 2 bases and 1 base respectively, with 9 bases between them. The germline CDR1 and CDR2 sequences are MNHEY and SVGAGI. The CDR3 totals 14 residues. The CDR3 DNA reads as TGTGCCAGCAGTTACGGTTGGGGATCCTACGAGCAGTACTTC. Amino acids: CASSYGWGSYEQYF.

The chain couples TRBV7-8 to TRBJ2-1; TRBD2 matches at 9 bases. This CDR3 is 17 amino acids long. Losses at the gene ends were 4 bases for V and 2 bases for J; bases not matched to a gene: 9. Germline CDR1 reads SGHVS; CDR2 reads FQNEAQ. CDR3 bases: TGTGCCAGCAGCTCATCTAGCGGGACCCCCACCTACAATGAGCAGTTCTTC. Protein: CASSSSSGTPTYNEQFF.

J is TRBJ2-1 and V is TRBV27, with unresolved D. CDR3 length equals 11 residues. V lost 5 bases to trimming and J lost 6 bases, with 5 bases between them. CDR1 is MNHEY and CDR2 is SMNVEV in the germline V gene (reference sequence). The CDR3 protein is CASSNGNEQFF. The DNA for the CDR3 is TGTGCCAGCAGTAATGGCAATGAGCAGTTCTTC.

V and J are TRBV9 and TRBJ1-4, with TRBD1 identical over 12 bases. With 4 bases clipped from V and 13 bases from J, the junction kept 8 bases outside the gene matches. This CDR3 region has 14 residues. The germline V gene encodes CDR1 SGDLS and CDR2 YYNGEE. The CDR3 DNA is TGTGCCAGCAGCTCCGGGACAGGGGGCGAAGGACTGTTTTTT. Protein product: CASSSGTGGEGLFF.

The rearrangement links TRBV4-1 to TRBJ2-7; D call uncertain. With 1 base removed from V and 3 bases from J, the gap between germline ends came to 13 bases. CDR3 size: 15 residues. CDR1 is MGHRA and CDR2 is YSYEKL in the germline V gene. This CDR3 is CASSQVARWDYEQYF. The CDR3 nucleotides are TGCGCCAGCAGCCAAGTGGCTAGATGGGACTACGAGCAGTACTTC.

V gene TRBV10-2 combines with J gene TRBJ2-7; the D is unclear. The CDR3 sequence is 13 residues long. Trimming removed 3 bases from V and 0 bases from J, with 6 bases in between. Germline V gene sequence: CDR1 WSHSY, CDR2 SAAADI. The CDR3 reads CASSDWASYEQYF. Here the CDR3 DNA reads TGCGCCAGCAGTGATTGGGCCTCCTACGAGCAGTACTTC.

V usage is TRBV2 and J usage is TRBJ2-3; D is unresolved. The V gene lost 4 bases and the J gene lost 2 bases, with 19 bases spanning the gap. Germline lookup yields CDR1 SNHLY and CDR2 FYNNEI. This CDR3 spans 17 amino acids. The CDR3 DNA sequence: TGTGCCAGCAGTGCCCCGATGGATAGACCAAACACAGATACGCAGTATTTT. As protein: CASSAPMDRPNTDTQYF. The full variable domain, in which reference TRBV2 and TRBJ2-3 provide the parts outside the CDR3, is EPEVTQTPSHQVTQMGQEVILRCVPISNHLYFYWYRQILGQKVEFLVSFYNNEISEKSEIFDDQFSVERPDGSNFTLKIRSTKLEDSAMYFCASSAPMDRPNTDTQYFGPGTRLTVL.

The rearrangement uses TRBV5-4 and TRBJ1-1; D remains ambiguous. CDR3 length: 15 amino acids. Trimming left V 0 bases short and J 5 bases short, with 14 bases between. Germline loops: CDR1 SGHNT, CDR2 YYREEE (reference sequence). The CDR3 is CASSLVGASRTEAFF. The CDR3 nucleotides are TGTGCCAGCAGCTTGGTAGGTGCATCACGGACTGAAGCTTTCTTT. Using reference TRBV5-4 and TRBJ1-1 for the parts outside the CDR3, the full variable domain is ETGVTQSPTHLIKTRGQQVTLRCSSQSGHNTVSWYQQALGQGPQFIFQYYREEENGRGNFPPRFSGLQFPNYSSELNVNALELDDSALYLCASSLVGASRTEAFFGQGTRLTVV.

The CDR3 loop reads CASTEGGTAGYGYTF. The CDR3 nucleotides read TGTGCCAGCACCGAAGGGGGCACCGCAGGATATGGCTACACCTTC. This chain joins TRBV9 and TRBJ1-2; 7 nucleotides match TRBD1. CDR3 length equals 15 residues. The germline V gene has CDR1 SGDLS and CDR2 YYNGEE. The junction had 13 bases not matched to a gene; V was cut back by 6 bases and J by 5 bases.

The gene calls are TRBV4-1 and TRBJ2-3, with D perhaps matching TRBD2 (6 bases). Germline CDR1 and CDR2: MGHRA and YSYEKL. This CDR3 contains 16 residues. Trimming took off 2 bases at V and 4 bases at J, with 16 bases between the two ends. The CDR3 region has the DNA TGCGCCAGCAGCCAAACCCTCGGGTCGGGGGCAGATACGCAGTATTTT. Protein: CASSQTLGSGADTQYF.

J is TRBJ2-7 and V is TRBV4-2; 10 bases map to TRBD2. The CDR3 consists of 17 residues. From germline, CDR1 is LGHNA and CDR2 YNFKEQ. J lost 4 bases, V lost 4 bases, and 13 bases had no gene match. As DNA, the CDR3 is TGTGCCAGCAGCCCTACTCTCTCCAGCGGGAGGGGATACGAGCAGTACTTC. It specifies CASSPTLSSGRGYEQYF.

The chain recombines TRBV9 with TRBJ1-1, with a weak D call TRBD1 (5 bases). The CDR3 is 15 amino acids. Germline CDR1 is SGDLS and CDR2 is YYNGEE. Trimming left V 3 bases short and J 1 base short, with 13 bases between. CDR3 DNA: TGTGCCAGCAGCGCCTACGGGGGAGAGAACACTGAAGCTTTCTTT. Translation: CASSAYGGENTEAFF.

The gene calls are TRBV4-1 and TRBJ2-7; D unresolved. Trimming cost V 4 bases and J 3 bases, with 10 bases left between them. CDR1 is MGHRA and CDR2 is YSYEKL in the germline V gene. The CDR3 consists of 13 residues. CDR3 in DNA: TGCGCCAGCAGCCCCTTGCTAAACTACGAGCAGTACTTC. It translates to CASSPLLNYEQYF.

The genes are TRBV5-6 and TRBJ1-5; TRBD1 might be the D (6 bases). Trimming left V 4 bases short and J 0 bases short, with 17 bases between. Germline CDR1 reads SGHDT; CDR2 reads YYEEEE. The CDR3 has 17 amino acids. The CDR3 loop is CASSVYRDTYSNQPQHF. CDR3 nucleotide sequence: TGTGCCAGCAGCGTATACCGGGACACGTATAGCAATCAGCCCCAGCATTTT.

This chain connects TRBV29-1 to TRBJ1-1; D is undetermined. Germline V gene data show CDR1 as SQVTM and CDR2 as ANQGSEA. The ends were cut back, 5 bases at V and 1 base at J, with 11 bases in the middle. CDR3 length: 13 residues. The CDR3 is CSVPGGANTEAFF. The CDR3 DNA sequence: TGCAGCGTTCCAGGCGGCGCGAACACTGAAGCTTTCTTT. Combining the CDR3 with reference TRBV29-1 and TRBJ1-1 gives the whole variable domain SAVISQKPSRDICQRGTSLTIQCQVDSQVTMMFWYRQQPGQSLTLIATANQGSEATYESGFVIDKFPISRPNLTFSTLTVSNMSPEDSSIYLCSVPGGANTEAFFGQGTRLTVV.

The chain carries TRBV27 and TRBJ1-4; tentatively, D is TRBD1 (6 bases). The germline gives CDR1 MNHEY, CDR2 SMNVEV (reference sequence). The CDR3 totals 16 residues. Trimming left V 4 bases short and J 1 base short, with 13 bases between. The CDR3 loop is CASSSGAGLTNEKLFF. DNA of the CDR3: TGTGCCAGCAGTTCAGGGGCGGGCCTAACTAATGAAAAACTGTTTTTT.

To note about this clone: This specimen includes other DNA sequences encoding the same CDR3. The V gene is TRBV7-9, the J gene TRBJ2-7; the D is unclear. V lost 5 bases and J 0 bases, leaving 5 bases between the germline ends. The CDR3 is 12 amino acids. The germline V gene has CDR1 SEHNR and CDR2 FQNEAQ (reference sequence). Here the CDR3 reads CASSGDSYEQYF. The DNA of the CDR3 is TGTGCCAGCAGCGGGGACTCCTACGAGCAGTACTTC.

The genes are TRBV2 and TRBJ2-7, with 9 nucleotides matching TRBD2. The CDR3 is made up of 15 amino acids. Germline V gene lookup returns CDR1 SNHLY and CDR2 FYNNEI. V dropped 1 base and J dropped 4; count of bases not matched to a gene: 5. CDR3 loop: CASSEGGSGRYEQYF. CDR3 DNA sequence: TGTGCCAGCAGTGAAGGGGGTAGCGGGAGATACGAGCAGTACTTC.

The chain carries TRBV20-1 and TRBJ1-4; D ambiguous. Germline CDR1 and CDR2: DFQATT and SNEGSKA (reference sequence). Trimming left V 6 bases short and J 6 bases short, with 5 bases between. The CDR3 contains 10 residues. CDR3 coding DNA: TGCAGTGCCACCGATGAAAAACTGTTTTTT. It specifies CSATDEKLFF.

The V and J genes are TRBV5-1 and TRBJ2-5; D remains ambiguous. The CDR3 is 12 residues long. Germline-derived CDR1 and CDR2 are SGHRS and YFSETQ. Deletions cut 4 bases from V and 0 bases from J, with 4 bases between. The CDR3 here is CASSGYQETQYF. The CDR3 region has the DNA TGCGCCAGCAGCGGCTACCAAGAGACCCAGTACTTC.

This rearrangement joins TRBV27 to TRBJ1-2; D not certain. In germline, CDR1 is MNHEY, CDR2 SMNVEV (reference sequence). Trimming took 5 bases from V and 2 from J, leaving 12 bases between them. CDR3 length: 14 amino acids. CDR3 in amino acids: CASSRSDGNYGYTF. Here the CDR3 DNA reads TGTGCCAGCAGTAGATCGGACGGGAACTATGGCTACACCTTC.

This chain joins TRBV9 and TRBJ2-3, with 12 bases that match TRBD2. Germline lookup yields CDR1 SGDLS and CDR2 YYNGEE. V was pared by 5 bases and J by 2 bases, with 6 bases of the junction left unmatched. CDR3 length equals 16 residues. CDR3 residues: CASRERLAGDTDTQYF. The CDR3 DNA reads TGTGCCAGCAGAGAGAGACTAGCGGGAGACACAGATACGCAGTATTTT.

The V and J genes are TRBV12-5 and TRBJ2-7; TRBD2 aligns across 7 bases. Germline-derived CDR1 and CDR2 are LGHNT and FRNRAP. The CDR3 contains 15 residues. V was pared by 1 base and J by 2 bases, with 5 bases of the junction left unmatched. DNA for the CDR3: TGTGCTAGTGGTTTGGATTCGGGAGGCGCCTACGAGCAGTACTTC. It yields the protein CASGLDSGGAYEQYF.

The chain couples TRBV5-6 to TRBJ2-4; 10 bases are shared with TRBD1. CDR3 size: 14 residues. J lost 9 bases, V lost 4 bases, and 7 bases had no gene match. Germline-derived CDR1 and CDR2 are SGHDT and YYEEEE. The CDR3 DNA is TGTGCCAGCAGCGGGACAGGGGAGGGTAGCATTCAGTACTTC. This codes for CASSGTGEGSIQYF.

This chain connects TRBV13 to TRBJ2-7; 9 nucleotides line up with TRBD2. Trimming took 5 bases from V and 5 from J; bases not matched to a gene: 4. This CDR3 has 13 amino acids. CDR1 and CDR2 (germline): PRHDT, FYEKMQ (reference sequence). This CDR3 reads CASSPGLANEQYF. The CDR3 DNA sequence: TGTGCCAGCAGCCCGGGACTAGCAAACGAGCAGTACTTC.